The clone carrying this T cell receptor (beta chain) was seen more than once but under ten times. Antigen unknown. CDR1 is KGHSH, CDR2 LQKENI, per germline. V was cut by 5 bases and J by 6 bases, with 11 bases left in between. The CDR3 has 12 amino acids. The TCR cDNA carried a universal primer site and UMIs from 5'RACE template switching. TCRdb processed the 5' RACE reads anew with MiXCR; each CDR3 protein has one entry. This table holds around 610,000 distinct CDR3 sequences, approximately 15% found once. This sample is part of a study of T cells after yellow fever vaccination. Turning to the study itself: Fractions with few cells were prepared using SMART-Seq v4 Ultra Low Input. The study's findings and limits: Reappearing after the booster were most of the clones from primary vaccination (roughly 96% CD4, 75% to 90% CD8). Among all clonotypes, a small share was observed in both CD4 and CD8 compartments.

The sample consisted of PBMCs, taken on the day of the yellow fever booster vaccination. This clonotype was obtained from a man aged 30 to 39 who received the YFV17D yellow fever vaccine. The V and J genes are TRBV18 and TRBJ2-7, with a tentative D call TRBD1 (6 bases). The chain's CDR3 is CASSTGTSEQYF. As DNA, the CDR3 is TGTGCCAGCTCAACCGGGACATCCGAGCAGTACTTC.